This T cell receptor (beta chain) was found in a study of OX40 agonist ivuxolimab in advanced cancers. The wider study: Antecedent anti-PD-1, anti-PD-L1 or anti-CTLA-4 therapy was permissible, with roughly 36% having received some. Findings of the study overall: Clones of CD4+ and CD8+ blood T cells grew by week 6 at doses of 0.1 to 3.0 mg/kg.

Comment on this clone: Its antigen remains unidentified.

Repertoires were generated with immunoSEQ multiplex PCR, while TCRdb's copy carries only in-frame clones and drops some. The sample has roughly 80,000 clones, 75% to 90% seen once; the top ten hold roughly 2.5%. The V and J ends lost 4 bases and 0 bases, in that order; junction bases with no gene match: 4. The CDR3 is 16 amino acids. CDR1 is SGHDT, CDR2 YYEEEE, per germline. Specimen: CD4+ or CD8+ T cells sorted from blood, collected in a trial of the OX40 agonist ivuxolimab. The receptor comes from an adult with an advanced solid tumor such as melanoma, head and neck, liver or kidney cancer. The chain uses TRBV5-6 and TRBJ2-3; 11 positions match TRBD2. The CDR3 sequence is CASSRLAGGSTDTQYF. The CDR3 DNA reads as TGTGCCAGCAGCCGGCTAGCGGGGGGTAGCACAGATACGCAGTATTTT.